The 32 T cell receptor beta chains below all came from one sample that was sequenced in a study of T cell responses to AZD1222 COVID-19 vaccine. Method: immunoSEQ multiplex PCR; TCRdb's copy keeps in-frame clones and lacks some. This sample has over 150,000 clones, with 92% found just once. The sequencing used peripheral blood, collected on day 0 of MenACWY control vaccination. The receptors come from an adult in good health.

V gene TRBV5-6 combines with J gene TRBJ2-7, with D perhaps matching TRBD2 (5 bases). The length of the CDR3 is 15 residues. Trimming stripped 2 bases from V and 3 bases from J, with 15 bases between. The germline CDR1 and CDR2 sequences are SGHDT and YYEEEE. The CDR3 nucleotides are TGTGCCAGCAGCTTTCGGGCGACGGGAAACTACGAGCAGTACTTC. Its protein product is CASSFRATGNYEQYF.

The rearrangement links TRBV27 to TRBJ2-3; D unclear. The CDR3 has 10 amino acids. CDR1 is MNHEY and CDR2 is SMNVEV in the germline V gene (reference sequence). V lost 6 bases, J lost 4 bases, and 2 bases lay in between. DNA for the CDR3: TGTGCCAGCAGGGCAGATACGCAGTATTTT. Protein: CASRADTQYF.

CDR3 coding DNA: TGTGCCAGCGGAGTAGGACAGACGAACACTGAAGCTTTCTTT. It is translated as CASGVGQTNTEAFF. The chain employs TRBV6-1 and TRBJ1-1; D is possibly TRBD1 (6 bases). The CDR3 is made up of 14 amino acids. Germline V gene sequence: CDR1 MNHNS, CDR2 SASEGT. Trimming stripped 8 bases from V and 1 base from J, with 14 bases between.

This chain joins TRBV2 and TRBJ1-1; D is possibly TRBD1 (5 bases). V dropped 0 bases and J dropped 4 bases, with 9 bases sitting between them. Germline V lookup: CDR1 SNHLY, CDR2 FYNNEI. The CDR3 runs to 14 residues. CDR3 coding DNA: TGTGCCAGCAGTGAAGCGAGAAGGGGCACTGAAGCTTTCTTT. It yields the protein CASSEARRGTEAFF.

This clone was counted only a few times. The chain joins TRBV7-9 to TRBJ1-1; D unresolved. The CDR3 runs 13 residues. Trimming stripped 3 bases from V and 1 base from J, with 6 bases between. Germline loops: CDR1 SEHNR, CDR2 FQNEAQ (reference sequence). The CDR3 nucleotides are TGTGCCAGCAGCTTTGAGGGGAACACTGAAGCTTTCTTT. Its translation is CASSFEGNTEAFF.

V is TRBV27 and J is TRBJ1-5; D gene ambiguous. The germline V gene has CDR1 MNHEY and CDR2 SMNVEV (reference sequence). The CDR3 sequence is 12 residues long. V was shortened by 5 bases and J by 5 bases, with 7 bases between the two germline ends. CDR3 sequence: CASSPRDQPQHF. In nucleotides, the CDR3 is TGTGCCAGCAGTCCTAGGGATCAGCCCCAGCATTTT.

This chain joins TRBV9 and TRBJ1-6; no firm D call. Germline loops: CDR1 SGDLS, CDR2 YYNGEE. The CDR3 is made up of 14 amino acids. With 3 bases removed from V and 8 bases from J, the gap between germline ends came to 12 bases. CDR3: CASSDQPRDSPLHF. CDR3 nucleotides: TGTGCCAGCAGCGATCAACCGAGGGATTCACCCCTCCACTTT.

V gene TRBV27 combines with J gene TRBJ2-1, with a weak D call TRBD2 (6 bases). The germline V gene has CDR1 MNHEY and CDR2 SMNVEV (reference sequence). The CDR3 length is 15 residues. Trimming pared 7 bases from V and 0 bases from J, leaving 13 bases between. CDR3 sequence reads: CASKAGPTSYNEQFF. The CDR3 coding sequence is TGTGCCAGCAAGGCGGGACCCACCTCCTACAATGAGCAGTTCTTC.

The chain is built from TRBV7-2 and TRBJ1-1, with D tentatively TRBD1 (5 bases). This CDR3 is built from 18 residues. Germline loops: CDR1 SGHTA, CDR2 FQGNSA. Trimming left V 1 base short and J 5 bases short, with 23 bases between. Written as DNA, the CDR3 is TGTGCCAGCAGCTTAGAGATGTGGACCTCGGGGGTGTATACTGAAGCTTTCTTT. As protein: CASSLEMWTSGVYTEAFF.

J is TRBJ1-1 and V is TRBV29-1; TRBD1 matches at 11 bases. The V gene's germline CDR1 is SQVTM and CDR2 ANQGSEA. The trim removed 7 bases at V and 7 bases at J, leaving 5 bases unmatched. This CDR3 spans 12 amino acids. CDR3 protein: CSAWTGGGEAFF. The CDR3 nucleotides read TGCAGCGCCTGGACAGGGGGCGGTGAAGCTTTCTTT.

The CDR3 spells CASSETSGTDTQYF. CDR3 nucleotides: TGTGCCAGCAGCGAGACTAGCGGCACAGATACGCAGTATTTT. V gene TRBV9 combines with J gene TRBJ2-3, with TRBD2 matching over 8 bases. The CDR3 has 14 amino acids. Looked up from germline, CDR1 is SGDLS and CDR2 is YYNGEE. J lost 1 base, V lost 3 bases, and 1 base had no gene match. Using reference TRBV9 and TRBJ2-3 for the parts outside the CDR3, the full variable domain is DSGVTQTPKHLITATGQRVTLRCSPRSGDLSVYWYQQSLDQGLQFLIQYYNGEERAKGNILERFSAQQFPDLHSELNLSSLELGDSALYFCASSETSGTDTQYFGPGTRLTVL.

As for this clone: A read error may account for a junction end that differs from germline. The V gene is TRBV19, the J gene TRBJ2-7; 9 positions match TRBD1. Germline V lookup: CDR1 LNHDA, CDR2 SQIVND (reference sequence). CDR3 length: 14 residues. The DNA of the CDR3 is TGTGCCAGTAGTGCGGTATTCTCCGGGACAGGGAATTCATTC. This gives the protein CASSAVFSGTGNSF.

The chain uses TRBV5-6 and TRBJ1-1; D not resolved. V lost 0 bases, J lost 4 bases, and 10 bases lay in between. The length of the CDR3 is 14 residues. CDR1 SGHDT and CDR2 YYEEEE come from the germline V gene. Written as DNA, the CDR3 is TGTGCCAGCAGCTTGGTAGTACCGGGCACTGAAGCTTTCTTT. Protein: CASSLVVPGTEAFF. Full variable domain (outside the CDR3, taken from reference TRBV5-6 and TRBJ1-1): DAGVTQSPTHLIKTRGQQVTLRCSPKSGHDTVSWYQQALGQGPQFIFQYYEEEERQRGNFPDRFSGHQFPNYSSELNVNALLLGDSALYLCASSLVVPGTEAFFGQGTRLTVV.

J is TRBJ1-6 and V is TRBV28; possibly TRBD1 for D (5 bases). V lost 5 bases and J 7 bases, leaving 18 bases between the germline ends. CDR3 size: 16 residues. Per germline, CDR1 MDHEN and CDR2 SYDVKM. In DNA form, the CDR3 reads TGTGCCAGCAGTATACCCAGGGTTAGGTCGAATTCACCCCTCCACTTT. Translated, it gives CASSIPRVRSNSPLHF.

V gene TRBV15 combines with J gene TRBJ1-5, with D perhaps matching TRBD1 (5 bases). V was shortened by 5 bases and J by 4 bases, with 12 bases between the two germline ends. Germline loops: CDR1 LNHNV, CDR2 YYDKDF (reference sequence). The CDR3 runs to 14 residues. The CDR3 nucleotides read TGTGCCACCAGCGGCGGGACGGGGAATCAGCCCCAGCATTTT. Residues: CATSGGTGNQPQHF. Supplemented by reference TRBV15 and TRBJ1-5, the full variable domain reads DAMVIQNPRYQVTQFGKPVTLSCSQTLNHNVMYWYQQKSSQAPKLLFHYYDKDFNNEADTPDNFQSRRPNTSFCFLDIRSPGLGDTAMYLCATSGGTGNQPQHFGDGTRLSIL.

The V gene is TRBV10-3, the J gene TRBJ1-2; D gene unclear. CDR1 is ENHRY and CDR2 is SYGVKD in the germline V gene. V lost 8 bases and J 6 bases, leaving 13 bases between the germline ends. The CDR3 is 12 residues long. The CDR3 loop is CAILGSADGYTF. In nucleotides, the CDR3 is TGTGCCATCTTAGGGTCCGCAGATGGCTACACCTTC.

The chain employs TRBV30 and TRBJ1-3; no clear D. V shed 6 bases and J shed 11 bases, with 11 bases lying between them. The germline V gene has CDR1 GTSNPN and CDR2 SVGIG (reference sequence). The CDR3 runs to 10 residues. CDR3 protein: CACWTNAIYF. The CDR3, as DNA: TGTGCCTGCTGGACCAACGCCATATATTTT.

The chain uses TRBV27 and TRBJ2-1, with TRBD1 matching over 8 bases. Looked up from germline, CDR1 is MNHEY and CDR2 is SMNVEV (reference sequence). The CDR3 length is 12 residues. With 3 bases clipped from V and 11 bases from J, the junction kept 3 bases outside the gene matches. CDR3 sequence: CASSLTGAQQFF. CDR3 nucleotides: TGTGCCAGCAGTTTGACAGGGGCTCAGCAGTTCTTC.

The chain recombines TRBV18 with TRBJ1-2; D is perhaps TRBD1 (6 bases). Germline lookup yields CDR1 KGHSH and CDR2 LQKENI. V was trimmed by 3 bases and J by 6 bases, leaving 17 bases between them. CDR3 size: 15 residues. As DNA, the CDR3 is TGTGCCAGCTCACCCAACGCAGGGGCCTTAGATGGCTACACCTTC. Encoded protein: CASSPNAGALDGYTF.

The V gene is TRBV29-1, the J gene TRBJ2-1; D not resolved. V was clipped by 6 bases and J by 2 bases, with 17 bases between them. The CDR3 is 15 amino acids. The V gene's germline CDR1 is SQVTM and CDR2 ANQGSEA. The CDR3 bases are TGCAGCGTGCTACCGACCGCTTACCCCTACAATGAGCAGTTCTTC. Its protein is CSVLPTAYPYNEQFF.

The gene calls are TRBV11-2 and TRBJ2-5, with 10 nucleotides matching TRBD1. Looked up from germline, CDR1 is SGHAT and CDR2 is FQNNGV. The V gene end was trimmed by 2 bases and the J gene end by 4 bases; junction bases not matched to a gene: 7. This CDR3 has 16 amino acids. The CDR3 bases are TGTGCCAGCAGCTTAAGACAGGGGGCTCTTTCAGAGACCCAGTACTTC. Encoded protein: CASSLRQGALSETQYF.

J is TRBJ1-5 and V is TRBV28; the D gene is possibly TRBD1 (6 bases). This CDR3 has 16 amino acids. Trimming removed 10 bases at V and 8 bases at J, with 27 bases between. The V gene's germline CDR1 is MDHEN and CDR2 SYDVKM. The CDR3 bases are TGTGCCACCCGAGGGAGTTATAGGGGGGCACGGGAGCCCCAGCATTTT. It encodes CATRGSYRGAREPQHF. Based on the CDR3 plus reference TRBV28 and TRBJ1-5, the full variable domain is DVKVTQSSRYLVKRTGEKVFLECVQDMDHENMFWYRQDPGLGLRLIYFSYDVKMKEKGDIPEGYSVSREKKERFSLILESASTNQTSMYLCATRGSYRGAREPQHFGDGTRLSIL.

V usage is TRBV7-9 and J usage is TRBJ2-7; weak D call: TRBD2 (6 bases). Trimming shortened V by 5 bases and J by 0 bases, and 17 bases separated the two germline ends. The CDR3 sequence is 16 residues long. Germline V CDR1 and CDR2: SEHNR, FQNEAQ (reference sequence). The CDR3 nucleotides read TGTGCCAGCAGCCTTTTAGGTCAGACTAGCTCCTACGAGCAGTACTTC. It codes for CASSLLGQTSSYEQYF.

V and J are TRBV6-6 and TRBJ1-1; perhaps TRBD1 as D (5 bases). CDR3 length: 14 residues. CDR1 is MNHNY and CDR2 is SVGAGI in the germline V gene (reference sequence). V lost 4 bases and J lost 5, with 14 bases in between. CDR3 sequence: CASSFTSGRTEAFF. CDR3 DNA sequence: TGTGCCAGCAGTTTTACATCAGGGAGAACTGAAGCTTTCTTT.

This clone was recorded only once. V and J are TRBV11-3 and TRBJ2-1; 8 bases align to TRBD2. This CDR3 is 15 amino acids long. CDR1 is SGHNT and CDR2 is YENEEA in the germline V gene. Trimming cost V 1 base and J 7 bases; bases outside gene matches: 6. The CDR3 reads CASSLAGLATNEQFF. The CDR3, as DNA: TGTGCCAGCAGCTTAGCTGGACTAGCCACTAATGAGCAGTTCTTC.

The chain links TRBV30 to TRBJ2-7; D unresolved. CDR3 length equals 14 residues. Trimming shortened V by 4 bases and J by 0 bases, and 13 bases separated the two germline ends. The V gene's germline CDR1 is GTSNPN and CDR2 SVGIG (reference sequence). The CDR3 spells CAWKFNSDSYEQYF. CDR3 nucleotide sequence: TGTGCCTGGAAATTCAACTCGGACTCCTACGAGCAGTACTTC.

The J gene is TRBJ1-1, the V gene TRBV7-3; D uncertain. The V and J ends lost 3 bases and 4 bases respectively, with 12 bases between them. Germline V gene data show CDR1 as SGHTA and CDR2 as FQGTGA. CDR3 size: 14 residues. For the CDR3, the DNA is TGTGCCAGCAGCTTGGAGGGTTCGGCCACTGAAGCTTTCTTT. It yields the protein CASSLEGSATEAFF.

This clone was found once. The chain recombines TRBV19 with TRBJ1-3, with D maybe TRBD1 (5 bases). CDR1 LNHDA and CDR2 SQIVND come from the germline V gene (reference sequence). The CDR3 runs 16 residues. V dropped 5 bases and J dropped 1 base, with 15 bases sitting between them. The CDR3 DNA follows: TGTGCCAGTAGTCGGACCGGGACTCAATCTGGAAACACCATATATTTT. Its translation: CASSRTGTQSGNTIYF.

J is TRBJ1-2 and V is TRBV7-9; 8 bases match TRBD1. The CDR3 length is 17 residues. V shed 2 bases and J 6 bases; nucleotides not matched to a gene: 14. Germline V gene sequence: CDR1 SEHNR, CDR2 FQNEAQ (reference sequence). The CDR3 loop is CASSLSIQGALQDGYTF. CDR3 coding DNA: TGTGCCAGCAGCTTAAGTATCCAGGGGGCGCTCCAGGATGGCTACACCTTC.

The rearrangement joins TRBV5-1 to TRBJ1-2; D ambiguous. CDR3 size: 15 residues. Trimming removed 0 bases from V and 0 bases from J, with 9 bases in between. Germline assignment: CDR1 SGHRS and CDR2 YFSETQ. CDR3 loop: CASSLVGTANYGYTF. In nucleotides, the CDR3 is TGCGCCAGCAGCTTGGTTGGCACAGCTAACTATGGCTACACCTTC.

This clone was seen only once. The rearrangement links TRBV29-1 to TRBJ2-5; D perhaps matches TRBD1 (5 bases). This CDR3 has 13 residues. CDR1 and CDR2 from the germline V gene are SQVTM and ANQGSEA. With 1 base removed from V and 4 bases from J, the gap between germline ends came to 10 bases. This CDR3 is CSVEVLQGETQYF. CDR3 nucleotides: TGCAGCGTTGAAGTCTTGCAGGGAGAGACCCAGTACTTC. Drawing the rest from reference TRBV29-1 and TRBJ2-5, the complete variable domain is SAVISQKPSRDICQRGTSLTIQCQVDSQVTMMFWYRQQPGQSLTLIATANQGSEATYESGFVIDKFPISRPNLTFSTLTVSNMSPEDSSIYLCSVEVLQGETQYFGPGTRLLVL.

The chain links TRBV24-1 to TRBJ2-7; 10 positions agree with TRBD1. Germline CDR1 KGHDR, CDR2 SFDVKD. Trimming cost V 7 bases and J 5 bases; bases outside gene matches: 7. CDR3 size: 14 residues. The CDR3 region is CATSYGTGADEQYF. DNA of the CDR3: TGTGCCACCAGCTACGGGACAGGGGCCGACGAGCAGTACTTC.